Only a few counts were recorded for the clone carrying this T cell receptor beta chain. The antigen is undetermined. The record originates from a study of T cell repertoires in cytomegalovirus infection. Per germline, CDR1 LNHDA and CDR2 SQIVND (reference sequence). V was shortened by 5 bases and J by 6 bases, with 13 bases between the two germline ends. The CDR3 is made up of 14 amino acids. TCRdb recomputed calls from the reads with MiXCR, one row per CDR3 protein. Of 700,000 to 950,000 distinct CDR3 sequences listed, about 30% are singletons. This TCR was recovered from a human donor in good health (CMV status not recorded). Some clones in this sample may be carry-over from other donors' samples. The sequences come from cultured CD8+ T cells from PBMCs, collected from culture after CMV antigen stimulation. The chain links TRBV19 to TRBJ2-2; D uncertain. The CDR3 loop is CASSPVRVAGELFF. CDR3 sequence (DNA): TGTGCCAGTAGTCCCGTCCGAGTTGCCGGGGAGCTGTTTTTT. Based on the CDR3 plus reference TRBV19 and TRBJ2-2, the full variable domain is DGGITQSPKYLFRKEGQNVTLSCEQNLNHDAMYWYRQDPGQGLRLIYYSQIVNDFQKGDIAEGYSVSREKKESFPLTVTSAQKNPTAFYLCASSPVRVAGELFFGEGSRLTVL.